This T cell receptor beta chain was obtained from a study of T cell changes during pregnancy in multiple sclerosis. The CDR3 contains 15 residues. CDR1 and CDR2 from the germline V gene are MGHRA and YSYEKL. V was pared by 1 base and J by 5 bases, with 14 bases between. This clone showed up just once. TCRdb's table, derived via immunoSEQ multiplex PCR, lists solely in-frame clones and lacks some. The data hold just over 40,000 clones, with approximately 88% observed a single time. This chain joins TRBV4-1 and TRBJ2-5, with D tentatively TRBD2 (5 bases). The TCR sequence derives from a female donor in good health, enrolled as a control in a pregnancy study. The sequences come from peripheral blood, collected in the first trimester of pregnancy. CDR3 nucleotides: TGCGCCAGCAGCCAAGGTGTGACTACGAGGGAGACCCAGTACTTC. Translating it yields CASSQGVTTRETQYF.